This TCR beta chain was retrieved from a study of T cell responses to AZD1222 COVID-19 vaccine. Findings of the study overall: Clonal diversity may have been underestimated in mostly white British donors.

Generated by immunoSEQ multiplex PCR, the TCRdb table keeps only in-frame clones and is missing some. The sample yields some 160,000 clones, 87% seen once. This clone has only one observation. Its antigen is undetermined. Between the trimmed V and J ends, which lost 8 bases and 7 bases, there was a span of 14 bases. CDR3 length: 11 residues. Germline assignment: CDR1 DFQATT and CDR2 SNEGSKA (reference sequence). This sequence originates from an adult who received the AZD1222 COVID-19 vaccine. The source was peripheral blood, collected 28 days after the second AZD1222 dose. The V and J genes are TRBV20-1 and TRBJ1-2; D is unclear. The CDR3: CSSREYSGYTF. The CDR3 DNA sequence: TGCAGTTCACGGGAGTACAGTGGCTACACCTTC.